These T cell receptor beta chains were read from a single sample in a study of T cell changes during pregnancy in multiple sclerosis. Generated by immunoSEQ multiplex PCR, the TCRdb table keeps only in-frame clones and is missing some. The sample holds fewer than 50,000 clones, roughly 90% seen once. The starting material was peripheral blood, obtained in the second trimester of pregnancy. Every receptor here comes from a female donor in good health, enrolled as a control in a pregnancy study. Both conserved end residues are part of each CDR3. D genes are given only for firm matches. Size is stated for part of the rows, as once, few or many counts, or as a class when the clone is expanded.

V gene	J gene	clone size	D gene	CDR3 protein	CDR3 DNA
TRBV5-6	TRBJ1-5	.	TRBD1	CASSSQGTNQPQHF	TGTGCCAGCAGCTCACAGGGGACGAATCAGCCCCAGCATTTT
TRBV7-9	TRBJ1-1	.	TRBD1	CASSADRAEAFF	TGTGCCAGCAGCGCGGACAGGGCTGAAGCTTTCTTT
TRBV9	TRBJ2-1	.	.	CASSVLTGGLYNEQFF	TGTGCCAGCAGCGTTTTAACGGGGGGCCTCTACAATGAGCAGTTCTTC
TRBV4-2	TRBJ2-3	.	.	CASSQEAGSTDTQYF	TGTGCCAGCAGCCAAGAGGCGGGTTCCACAGATACGCAGTATTTT
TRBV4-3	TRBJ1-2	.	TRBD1	CASSQTGYGGYTF	TGCGCCAGCAGCCAGACAGGGTATGGTGGCTACACCTTC
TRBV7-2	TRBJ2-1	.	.	CASSLVAERTNEQFF	TGTGCCAGCAGCTTAGTTGCGGAGCGTACCAATGAGCAGTTCTTC
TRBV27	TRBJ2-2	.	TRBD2	CASSLGLGTNTGELFF	TGTGCCAGCAGTTTAGGACTAGGCACGAACACCGGGGAGCTGTTTTTT
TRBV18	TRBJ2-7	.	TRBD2	CASSPRASGRDGEQYF	TGTGCCAGCTCACCACGGGCTAGCGGGAGGGATGGGGAGCAGTACTTC
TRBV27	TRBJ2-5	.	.	CASSLGLKETQYF	TGTGCCAGCAGTTTGGGCCTAAAAGAGACCCAGTACTTC
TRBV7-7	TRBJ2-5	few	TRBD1	CASSSTGAETQYF	TGTGCTAGCAGCTCGACAGGGGCAGAGACCCAGTACTTC
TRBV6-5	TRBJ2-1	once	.	CASSYDSNEQFF	TGTGCCAGCAGCTATGACTCGAATGAGCAGTTCTTC
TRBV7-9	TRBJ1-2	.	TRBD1	CASSPTGQGAYGYTF	TGTGCCAGCAGCCCAACCGGACAGGGGGCTTATGGCTACACCTTC
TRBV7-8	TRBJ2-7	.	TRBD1	CASSPRDRGTYEQYF	TGTGCCAGCAGCCCCCGGGACAGGGGGACCTACGAGCAGTACTTC
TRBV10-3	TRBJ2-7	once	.	CAISGSSYEQYF	TGTGCCATCAGCGGGAGTTCCTACGAGCAGTACTTC
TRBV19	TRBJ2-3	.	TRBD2	CASSSGRGWDTQYF	TGTGCCAGTAGTAGCGGGAGAGGTTGGGATACGCAGTATTTT
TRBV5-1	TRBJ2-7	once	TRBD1	CASSNQQGSEQYF	TGCGCCAGCAGTAATCAACAGGGGAGCGAGCAGTACTTC
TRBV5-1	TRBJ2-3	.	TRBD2	CASSLGGLAGERTDTQYF	TGCGCCAGCAGCTTGGGGGGTCTAGCGGGGGAACGCACAGATACGCAGTATTTT
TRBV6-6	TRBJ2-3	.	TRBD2	CASTLTSGSSTDTQYF	TGTGCCAGCACCCTGACTAGCGGTTCTAGCACAGATACGCAGTATTTT
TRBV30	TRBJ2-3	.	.	CAWSRQLPSTDTQYF	TGTGCCTGGAGCAGACAGCTCCCTTCCACAGATACGCAGTATTTT
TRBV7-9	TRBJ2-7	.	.	CASSAGTYEQYF	TGTGCCAGCAGCGCGGGAACCTACGAGCAGTACTTC
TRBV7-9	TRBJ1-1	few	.	CASSPKDSEAFF	TGTGCCAGCAGCCCAAAGGACAGCGAAGCTTTCTTT
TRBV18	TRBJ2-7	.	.	CASSEQLREQYF	TGTGCCAGCTCCGAGCAACTTCGCGAGCAGTACTTC
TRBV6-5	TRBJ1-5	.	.	CASRWQNSNQPQHF	TGTGCCAGCCGCTGGCAGAATAGCAATCAGCCCCAGCATTTT
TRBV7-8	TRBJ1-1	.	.	CASSLYGGMTTEAFF	TGTGCCAGCAGCTTATATGGGGGGATGACCACTGAAGCTTTCTTT
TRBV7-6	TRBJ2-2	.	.	CASSLGSSFYTGELFF	TGTGCCAGCAGCTTAGGTAGCAGCTTTTACACCGGGGAGCTGTTTTTT
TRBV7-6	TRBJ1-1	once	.	CASSLSGKAEAFF	TGTGCCAGCAGCTTATCCGGGAAGGCTGAAGCTTTCTTT
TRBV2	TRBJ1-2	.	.	CASSEGAGFGYTF	TGTGCCAGCAGCGAAGGGGCAGGGTTCGGCTACACCTTC